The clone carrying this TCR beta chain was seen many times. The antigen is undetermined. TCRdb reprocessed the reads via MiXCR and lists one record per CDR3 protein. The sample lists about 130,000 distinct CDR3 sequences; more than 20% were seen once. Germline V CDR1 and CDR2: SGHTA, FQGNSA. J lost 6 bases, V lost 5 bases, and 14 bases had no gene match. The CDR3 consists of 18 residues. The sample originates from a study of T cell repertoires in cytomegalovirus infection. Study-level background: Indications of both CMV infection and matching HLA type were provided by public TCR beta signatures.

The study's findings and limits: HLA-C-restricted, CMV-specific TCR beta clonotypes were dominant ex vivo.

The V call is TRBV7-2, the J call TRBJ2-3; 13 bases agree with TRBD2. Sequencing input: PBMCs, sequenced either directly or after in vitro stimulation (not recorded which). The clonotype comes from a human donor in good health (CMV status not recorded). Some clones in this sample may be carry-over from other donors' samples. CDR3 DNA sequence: TGTGCCAGCAGCCTCTCCGGGACTAGCGGGATCAGGGCGGATACGCAGTATTTT. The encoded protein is CASSLSGTSGIRADTQYF.